This T cell receptor (beta chain) was documented in a study of cytotoxic CD8 clonotypes in ibrutinib-treated CLL. Study overall: IGHV unmutated 17 to 18; relapsed/refractory 11; treatment-naive over 14. Study-wide findings and caveats: Baseline clonality exceeded age-matched healthy donors and tracked circulating CD8+ T-cell counts.

CDR3 length equals 12 residues. Trimming removed 1 base at V and 5 bases at J, with 5 bases between. CDR1 is LGHNA, CDR2 YNFKEQ, per germline. This clone was detected ten times or more. The target antigen is unknown. Generated by immunoSEQ multiplex PCR, the TCRdb table keeps only in-frame clones and is missing some. The table lists about 140,000 clones, around 77% of them singletons, with around 30% in the top ten. The chain couples TRBV4-2 to TRBJ1-1; D unresolved. Specimen: PBMCs, collected after 12 months of ibrutinib treatment. This clonotype was sampled from a human donor with chronic lymphocytic leukemia. DNA of the CDR3: TGTGCCAGCAGCCAAGGACGAACTGAAGCTTTCTTT. Residues: CASSQGRTEAFF.